This T cell receptor (beta chain) was recovered during a study of T cell changes during pregnancy in multiple sclerosis. Only in-frame clones appear in the TCRdb table, and some are missing; sequencing was by immunoSEQ multiplex PCR. The sample has under 95,000 clones; approximately 92% are singletons. Germline CDR1 SGHVS, CDR2 FNYEAQ. V lost 5 bases to trimming and J lost 9 bases; unmatched junction nucleotides: 7. The CDR3 has 14 residues. The TCR originated in a female donor with multiple sclerosis, enrolled in a pregnancy study. The chain combines TRBV7-6 with TRBJ1-6, with 7 positions matching TRBD1. The material was peripheral blood, obtained in the second trimester of pregnancy. This CDR3 reads CASSNRQGTSPLHF. The DNA for the CDR3 is TGTGCCAGCAGCAACCGACAGGGAACTTCACCCCTCCACTTT.